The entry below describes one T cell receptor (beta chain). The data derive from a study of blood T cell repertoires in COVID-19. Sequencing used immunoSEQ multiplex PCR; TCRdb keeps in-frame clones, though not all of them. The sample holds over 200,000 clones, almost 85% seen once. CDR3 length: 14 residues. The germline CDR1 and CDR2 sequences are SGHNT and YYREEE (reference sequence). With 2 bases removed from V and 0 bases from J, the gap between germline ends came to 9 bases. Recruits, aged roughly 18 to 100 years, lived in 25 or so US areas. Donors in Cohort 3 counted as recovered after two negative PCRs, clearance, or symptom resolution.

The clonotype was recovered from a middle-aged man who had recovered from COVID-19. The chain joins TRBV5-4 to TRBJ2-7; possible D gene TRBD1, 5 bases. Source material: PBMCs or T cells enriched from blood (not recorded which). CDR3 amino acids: CASSLQAISYEQYF. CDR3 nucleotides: TGTGCCAGCAGCTTACAGGCCATCTCCTACGAGCAGTACTTC.